The 3 T cell receptor beta chains given below trace back to one sample, sequenced in a study of blood T cell repertoires in COVID-19. The assay was immunoSEQ multiplex PCR, and TCRdb's table has in-frame clones only and misses some. The sample has about 140,000 clones, over 60% seen once. The sample consisted of peripheral blood. The receptors stem from a woman aged 80 or older with active or convalescent COVID-19.

This chain's CDR3 is CASSLLISPLANTGELFF. Written as DNA, the CDR3 is TGTGCCAGCAGCTTGCTGATCTCCCCGTTAGCGAACACCGGGGAGCTGTTTTTT. This chain joins TRBV5-8 and TRBJ2-2; D unclear. Looked up from germline, CDR1 is SGHTS and CDR2 is YDEGEE. The CDR3 contains 18 residues. Trimming cost V 1 base and J 0 bases, with 16 bases left between them.

This clone turned up a few times. The V gene is TRBV9, the J gene TRBJ2-7; 7 bases are shared with TRBD1. CDR1 and CDR2 from the germline V gene are SGDLS and YYNGEE. J lost 7 bases, V lost 0 bases, and 10 bases had no gene match. This CDR3 comprises 15 residues. The CDR3 sequence is CASSVDTGRGREQYF. CDR3 coding DNA: TGTGCCAGCAGCGTAGATACGGGTAGGGGGCGTGAGCAGTACTTC.

The chain combines TRBV3-1 (or the pseudogene TRBV3-2) with TRBJ1-2, with 8 bases matching TRBD1. The CDR3 is 14 residues long. The trim removed 3 bases at V and 4 bases at J, leaving 4 bases unmatched. Per germline, CDR1 LGHDT and CDR2 YNNKEL (reference sequence). The CDR3 here is CASSQTGVSYGYTF. The CDR3, as DNA: TGTGCCAGCAGCCAGACAGGGGTGAGCTATGGCTACACCTTC.